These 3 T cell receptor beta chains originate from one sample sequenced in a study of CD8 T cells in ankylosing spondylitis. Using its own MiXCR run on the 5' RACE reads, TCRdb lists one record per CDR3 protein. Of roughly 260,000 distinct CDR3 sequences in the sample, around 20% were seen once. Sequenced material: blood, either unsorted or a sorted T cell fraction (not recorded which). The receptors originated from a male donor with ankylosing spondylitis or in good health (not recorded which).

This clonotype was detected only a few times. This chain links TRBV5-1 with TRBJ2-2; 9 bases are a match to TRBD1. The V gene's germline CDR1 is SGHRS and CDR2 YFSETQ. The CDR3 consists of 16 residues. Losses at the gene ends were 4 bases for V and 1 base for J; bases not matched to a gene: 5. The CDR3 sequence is CASSAGQGLNTGELFF. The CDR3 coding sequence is TGCGCCAGCAGCGCCGGACAGGGGCTGAACACCGGGGAGCTGTTTTTT.

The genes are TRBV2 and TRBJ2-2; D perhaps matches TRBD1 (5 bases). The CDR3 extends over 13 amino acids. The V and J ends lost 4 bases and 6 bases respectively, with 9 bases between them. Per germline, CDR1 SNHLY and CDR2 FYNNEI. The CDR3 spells CASSAPGSGELFF. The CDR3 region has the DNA TGTGCCAGCAGTGCCCCAGGGTCCGGGGAGCTGTTTTTT.

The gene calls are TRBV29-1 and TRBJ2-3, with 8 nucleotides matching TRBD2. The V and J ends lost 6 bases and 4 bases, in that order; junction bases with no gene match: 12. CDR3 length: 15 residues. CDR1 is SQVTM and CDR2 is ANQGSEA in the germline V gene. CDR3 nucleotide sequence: TGCAGCGTCCTAGGTGGACTAGCTATTGCAGATACGCAGTATTTT. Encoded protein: CSVLGGLAIADTQYF.